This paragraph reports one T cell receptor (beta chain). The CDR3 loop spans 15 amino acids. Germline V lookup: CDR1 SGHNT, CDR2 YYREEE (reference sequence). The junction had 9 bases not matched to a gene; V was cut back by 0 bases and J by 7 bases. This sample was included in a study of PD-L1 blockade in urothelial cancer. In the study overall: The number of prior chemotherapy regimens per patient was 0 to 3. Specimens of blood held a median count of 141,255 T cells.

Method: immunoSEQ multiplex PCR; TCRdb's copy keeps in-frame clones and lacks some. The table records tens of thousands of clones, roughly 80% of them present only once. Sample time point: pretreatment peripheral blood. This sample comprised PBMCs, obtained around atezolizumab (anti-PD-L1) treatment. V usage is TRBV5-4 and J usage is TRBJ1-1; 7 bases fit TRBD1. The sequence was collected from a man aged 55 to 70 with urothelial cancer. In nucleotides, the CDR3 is TGTGCCAGCAGCTTGGCCCAAGGGGGCATGGGTGAAGCTTTCTTT. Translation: CASSLAQGGMGEAFF.